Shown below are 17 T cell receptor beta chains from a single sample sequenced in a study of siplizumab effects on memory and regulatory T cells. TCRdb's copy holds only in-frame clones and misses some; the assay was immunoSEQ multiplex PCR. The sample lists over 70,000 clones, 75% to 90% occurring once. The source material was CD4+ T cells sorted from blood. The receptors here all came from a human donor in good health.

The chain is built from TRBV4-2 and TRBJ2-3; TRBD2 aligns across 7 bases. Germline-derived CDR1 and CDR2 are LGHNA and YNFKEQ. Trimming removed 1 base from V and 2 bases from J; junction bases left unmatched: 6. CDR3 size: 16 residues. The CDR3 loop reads CASSQALAHYTDTQYF. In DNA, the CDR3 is TGTGCCAGCAGCCAAGCACTAGCGCATTACACAGATACGCAGTATTTT.

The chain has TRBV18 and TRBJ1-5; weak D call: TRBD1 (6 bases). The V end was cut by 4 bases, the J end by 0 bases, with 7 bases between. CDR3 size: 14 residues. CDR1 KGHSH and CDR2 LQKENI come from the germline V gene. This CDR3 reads CASSRQVSNQPQHF. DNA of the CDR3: TGTGCCAGCTCACGACAGGTTAGCAATCAGCCCCAGCATTTT.

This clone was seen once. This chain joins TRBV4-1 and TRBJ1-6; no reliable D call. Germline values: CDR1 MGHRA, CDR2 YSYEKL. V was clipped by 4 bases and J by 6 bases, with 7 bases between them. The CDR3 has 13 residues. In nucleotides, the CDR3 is TGCGCCAGCAGCCCGTCTGTTAATTCACCCCTCCACTTT. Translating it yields CASSPSVNSPLHF.

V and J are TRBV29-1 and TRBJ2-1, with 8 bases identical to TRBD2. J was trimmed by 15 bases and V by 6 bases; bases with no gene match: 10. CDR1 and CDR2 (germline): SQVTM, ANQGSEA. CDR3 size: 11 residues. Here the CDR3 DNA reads TGCAGCGTAGACCATAGCGGGATTGGGTTCTTC. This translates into CSVDHSGIGFF.

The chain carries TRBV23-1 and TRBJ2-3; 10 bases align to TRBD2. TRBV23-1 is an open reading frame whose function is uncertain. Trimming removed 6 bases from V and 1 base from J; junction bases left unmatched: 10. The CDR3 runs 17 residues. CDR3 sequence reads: CASSVSGRLSRTDTQYF. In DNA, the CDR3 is TGCGCCAGCAGCGTTAGCGGGAGGTTATCTCGCACAGATACGCAGTATTTT.

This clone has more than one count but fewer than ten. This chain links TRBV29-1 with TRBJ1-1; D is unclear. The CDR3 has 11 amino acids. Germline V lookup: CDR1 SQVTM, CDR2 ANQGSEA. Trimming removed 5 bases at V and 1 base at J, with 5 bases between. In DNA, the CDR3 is TGCAGCGTTTTAAGGAACACTGAAGCTTTCTTT. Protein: CSVLRNTEAFF.

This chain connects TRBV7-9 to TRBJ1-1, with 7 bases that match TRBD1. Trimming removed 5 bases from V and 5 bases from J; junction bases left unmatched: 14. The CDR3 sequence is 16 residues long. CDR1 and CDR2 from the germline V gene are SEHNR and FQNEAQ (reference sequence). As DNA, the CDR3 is TGTGCCAGCAGCCTAATGGTTTCGACAGGGATGACTGAAGCTTTCTTT. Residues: CASSLMVSTGMTEAFF.

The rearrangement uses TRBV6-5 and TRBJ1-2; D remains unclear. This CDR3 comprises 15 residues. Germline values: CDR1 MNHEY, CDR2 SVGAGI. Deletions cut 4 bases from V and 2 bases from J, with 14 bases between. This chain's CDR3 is CASSSPQTSNYGYTF. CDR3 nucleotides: TGTGCCAGCAGTTCCCCTCAAACTTCGAACTATGGCTACACCTTC.

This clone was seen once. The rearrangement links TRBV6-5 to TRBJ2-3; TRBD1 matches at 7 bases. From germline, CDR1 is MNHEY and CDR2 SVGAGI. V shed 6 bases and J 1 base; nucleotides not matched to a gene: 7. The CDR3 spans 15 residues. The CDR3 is CASRSTGFGTDTQYF. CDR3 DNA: TGTGCCAGCAGGTCGACAGGGTTCGGCACAGATACGCAGTATTTT.

The CDR3 DNA sequence: TGCGCCAGCAGTTCGACTAGCGGAGAGACCGGGGAGCTGTTTTTT. The encoded protein is CASSSTSGETGELFF. The V and J genes are TRBV5-1 and TRBJ2-2; 9 positions match TRBD2. Trimming took 5 bases from V and 5 from J; bases not matched to a gene: 7. Germline CDR1 SGHRS, CDR2 YFSETQ. CDR3 length equals 15 residues.

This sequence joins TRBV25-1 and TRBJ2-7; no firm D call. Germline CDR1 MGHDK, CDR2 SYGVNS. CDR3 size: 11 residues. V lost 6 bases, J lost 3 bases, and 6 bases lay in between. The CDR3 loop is CASRNGYEQYF. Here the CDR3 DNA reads TGTGCCAGCAGGAACGGCTACGAGCAGTACTTC.

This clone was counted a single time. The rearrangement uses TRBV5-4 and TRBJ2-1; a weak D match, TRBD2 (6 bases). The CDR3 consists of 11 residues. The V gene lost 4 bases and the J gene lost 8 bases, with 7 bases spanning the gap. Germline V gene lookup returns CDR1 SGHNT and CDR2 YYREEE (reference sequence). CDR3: CASSREYEQFF. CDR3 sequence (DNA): TGTGCCAGCAGCCGGGAGTATGAGCAGTTCTTC.

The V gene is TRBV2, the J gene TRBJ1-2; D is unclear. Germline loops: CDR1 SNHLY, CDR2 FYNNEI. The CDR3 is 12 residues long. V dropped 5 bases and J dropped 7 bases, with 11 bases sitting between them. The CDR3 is CASSRGLGGYTF. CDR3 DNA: TGTGCCAGCAGTCGAGGACTTGGTGGCTACACCTTC. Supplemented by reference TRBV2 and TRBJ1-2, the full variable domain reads EPEVTQTPSHQVTQMGQEVILRCVPISNHLYFYWYRQILGQKVEFLVSFYNNEISEKSEIFDDQFSVERPDGSNFTLKIRSTKLEDSAMYFCASSRGLGGYTFGSGTRLTVV.

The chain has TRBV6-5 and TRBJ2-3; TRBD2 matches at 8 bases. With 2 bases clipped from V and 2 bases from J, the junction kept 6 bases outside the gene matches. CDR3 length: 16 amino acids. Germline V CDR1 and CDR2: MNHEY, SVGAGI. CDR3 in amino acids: CASSYEAGGPTDTQYF. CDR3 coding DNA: TGTGCCAGCAGTTACGAGGCGGGAGGCCCCACAGATACGCAGTATTTT.

The CDR3, as DNA: TGTGCCAGCAGTGCCGGACAGGAGAACTATGGCTACACCTTC. Protein sequence: CASSAGQENYGYTF. J is TRBJ1-2 and V is TRBV28, with 7 bases matching TRBD1. The V gene's germline CDR1 is MDHEN and CDR2 SYDVKM. The CDR3 has 14 residues. Trimming cost V 5 bases and J 2 bases; bases outside gene matches: 5.

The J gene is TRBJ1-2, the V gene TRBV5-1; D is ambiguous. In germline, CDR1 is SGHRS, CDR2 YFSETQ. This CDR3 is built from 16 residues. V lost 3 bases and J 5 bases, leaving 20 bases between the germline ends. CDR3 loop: CASSSEPRRVPYGYTF. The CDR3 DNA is TGCGCCAGCAGCTCAGAGCCTCGACGTGTCCCGTATGGCTACACCTTC.

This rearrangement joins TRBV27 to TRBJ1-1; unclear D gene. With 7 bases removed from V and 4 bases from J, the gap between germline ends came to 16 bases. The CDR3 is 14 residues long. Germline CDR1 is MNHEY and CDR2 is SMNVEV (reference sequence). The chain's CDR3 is CASTLLGLSTEAFF. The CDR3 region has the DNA TGTGCCAGCACCTTACTGGGGTTAAGCACTGAAGCTTTCTTT.